This T cell receptor beta chain was documented in a study of T cell responses to AZD1222 COVID-19 vaccine. The CDR3 length is 12 residues. V shed 5 bases, J shed 5 bases, and the junction held 3 bases outside the gene matches. The germline V gene has CDR1 SGHVS and CDR2 FQNEAQ. Notes on this clone: Its antigen remains unidentified.

Study-level points and caveats: Researchers report vaccine-associated CD4 TCRs spanning spike, with dominance at 160-218 and 743-854. Most donors were white British, females outnumbered males, and clonal diversity was possibly underestimated.

Produced via immunoSEQ multiplex PCR; TCRdb's table is partial and in-frame only. The repertoire holds roughly 42,000 clones, with 88% as singletons. The chain recombines TRBV7-8 with TRBJ2-7; 7 bases match TRBD2. Source: peripheral blood, taken 28 days after the second dose of the MenACWY control vaccine. The receptor was isolated from an adult who received the MenACWY meningococcal vaccine as a control. The CDR3 DNA reads as TGTGCCAGCAGCAAGGGAGGGGACGAGCAGTACTTC. It codes for CASSKGGDEQYF.